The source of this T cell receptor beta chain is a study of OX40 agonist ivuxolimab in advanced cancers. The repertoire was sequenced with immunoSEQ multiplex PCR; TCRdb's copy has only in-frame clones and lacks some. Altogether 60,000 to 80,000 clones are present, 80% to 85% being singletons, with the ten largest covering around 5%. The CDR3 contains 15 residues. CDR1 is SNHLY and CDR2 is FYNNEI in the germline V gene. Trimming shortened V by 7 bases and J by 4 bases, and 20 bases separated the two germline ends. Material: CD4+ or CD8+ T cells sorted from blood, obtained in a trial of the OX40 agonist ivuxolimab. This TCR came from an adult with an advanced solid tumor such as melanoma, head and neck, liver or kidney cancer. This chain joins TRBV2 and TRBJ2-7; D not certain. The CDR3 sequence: CASTLELVTSYEQYF. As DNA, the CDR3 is TGTGCCAGCACACTCGAATTAGTTACCAGTTACGAGCAGTACTTC.